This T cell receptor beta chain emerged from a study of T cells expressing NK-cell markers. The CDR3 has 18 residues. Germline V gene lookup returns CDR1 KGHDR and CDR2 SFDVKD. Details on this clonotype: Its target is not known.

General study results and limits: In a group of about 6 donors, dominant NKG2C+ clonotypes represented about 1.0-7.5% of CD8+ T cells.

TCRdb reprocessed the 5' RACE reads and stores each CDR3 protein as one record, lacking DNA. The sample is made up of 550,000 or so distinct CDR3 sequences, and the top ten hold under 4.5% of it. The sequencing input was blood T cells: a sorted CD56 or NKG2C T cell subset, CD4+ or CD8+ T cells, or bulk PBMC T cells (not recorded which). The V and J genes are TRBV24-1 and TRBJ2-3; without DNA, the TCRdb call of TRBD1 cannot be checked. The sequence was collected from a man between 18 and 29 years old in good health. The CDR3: CATSDVLRRTGDTDTQYF.